Listed here is a single T cell receptor beta chain. This sample was included in a study of cytomegalovirus exposure and HLA in healthy donors. The V and J ends lost 3 bases and 5 bases respectively, with 14 bases between them. Germline CDR1 SNHLY, CDR2 FYNNEI. The CDR3 is made up of 15 amino acids. Researchers ran the PCR with 60 Vbeta and 13 Jbeta primers. The assay was immunoSEQ multiplex PCR, and TCRdb's table has in-frame clones only and misses some. The table includes roughly 99,000 clones, roughly 80% detected once. Sequenced material: PBMCs. The chain is built from TRBV2 and TRBJ2-1, with D unresolved. The TCR was taken from a man in his thirties or forties in good health and CMV-seronegative. CDR3 residues: CASSDGRLSDNEQFF. Written as DNA, the CDR3 is TGTGCCAGCAGTGACGGCAGGCTATCCGACAATGAGCAGTTCTTC.